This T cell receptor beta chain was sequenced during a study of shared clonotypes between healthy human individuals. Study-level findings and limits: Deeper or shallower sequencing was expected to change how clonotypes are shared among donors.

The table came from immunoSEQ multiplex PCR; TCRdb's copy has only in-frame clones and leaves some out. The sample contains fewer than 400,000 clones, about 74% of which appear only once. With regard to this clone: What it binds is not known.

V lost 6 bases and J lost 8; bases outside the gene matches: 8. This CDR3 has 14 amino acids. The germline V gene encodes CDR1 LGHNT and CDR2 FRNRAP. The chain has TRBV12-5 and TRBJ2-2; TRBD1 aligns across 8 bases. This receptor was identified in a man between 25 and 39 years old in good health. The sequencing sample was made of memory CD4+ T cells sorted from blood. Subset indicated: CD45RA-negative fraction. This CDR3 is CASGSGQGGGELFF. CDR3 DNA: TGTGCTAGTGGCTCCGGACAGGGTGGGGGGGAGCTGTTTTTT.